The present T cell receptor beta chain was sequenced within a study of cytomegalovirus exposure and HLA in healthy donors. Amplification used 60 Vbeta primers and 13 Jbeta primers. Produced via immunoSEQ multiplex PCR; TCRdb's table is partial and in-frame only. This sample yields 43,000 or so clones, of which roughly 60% are seen a single time; roughly 9.4% belongs to the top ten. V gave up 2 bases and J gave up 6 bases; unmatched junction bases: 10. The CDR3 has 15 residues. The V gene's germline CDR1 is GTSNPN and CDR2 SVGIG (reference sequence). Whole-study findings and limits: For presence/absence analyses, sequencing depth was assumed to be roughly uniform across donors. With later analysis, a missense DCLRE1C variant became linked to TCR beta V- and J-gene trimming. The authors later found most CMV-associated TCR beta chains appeared HLA-restricted. Sequencing likely produced, as an artifact, a cluster of highly shared sequence variants.

Only a few counts were recorded for this clone. Its antigen is still unknown. The chain is built from TRBV30 and TRBJ2-3, with 8 bases matching TRBD2. This sequence was found in a human donor in good health. Sequencing was carried out using PBMCs. CDR3 in amino acids: CAWSWRGARRDTQYF. In DNA form, the CDR3 reads TGTGCCTGGAGTTGGCGGGGGGCACGTAGGGATACGCAGTATTTT. Full variable domain (remainder filled in from reference TRBV30 and TRBJ2-3): SQTIHQWPATLVQPVGSPLSLECTVEGTSNPNLYWYRQAAGRGLQLLFYSVGIGQISSEVPQNLSASRPQDRQFILSSKKLLLSDSGFYLCAWSWRGARRDTQYFGPGTRLTVL.